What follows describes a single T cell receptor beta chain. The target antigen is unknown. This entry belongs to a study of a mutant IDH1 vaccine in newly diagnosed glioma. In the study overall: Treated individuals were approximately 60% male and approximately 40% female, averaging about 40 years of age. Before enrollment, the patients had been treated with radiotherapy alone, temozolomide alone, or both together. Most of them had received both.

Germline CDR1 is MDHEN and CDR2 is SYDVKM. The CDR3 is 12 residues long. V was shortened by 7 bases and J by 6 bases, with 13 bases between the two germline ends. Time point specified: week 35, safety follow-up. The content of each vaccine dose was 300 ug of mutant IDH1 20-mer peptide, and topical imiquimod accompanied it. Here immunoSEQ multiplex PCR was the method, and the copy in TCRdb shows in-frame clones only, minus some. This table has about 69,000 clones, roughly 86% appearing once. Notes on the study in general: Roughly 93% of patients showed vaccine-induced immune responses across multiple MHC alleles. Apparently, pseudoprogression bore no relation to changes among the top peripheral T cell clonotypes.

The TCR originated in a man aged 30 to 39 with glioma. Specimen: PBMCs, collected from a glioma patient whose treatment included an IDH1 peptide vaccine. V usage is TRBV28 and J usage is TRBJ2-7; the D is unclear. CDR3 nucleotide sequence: TGTGCCAGCACTCTAAGAGGACGCGAGCAGTACTTC. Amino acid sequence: CASTLRGREQYF. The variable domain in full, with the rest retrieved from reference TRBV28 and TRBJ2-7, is DVKVTQSSRYLVKRTGEKVFLECVQDMDHENMFWYRQDPGLGLRLIYFSYDVKMKEKGDIPEGYSVSREKKERFSLILESASTNQTSMYLCASTLRGREQYFGPGTRLTVT.